This is a list of T cell receptor beta chains from one sample in a study of metastatic and nonmetastatic thyroid tumors. Using MiXCR, TCRdb reanalyzed the PCR reads. The profile shows 30,000 to 40,000 clones, about 15% of them singletons. Sequenced material: blood. These receptors were obtained from a male donor with papillary thyroid cancer or a benign thyroid nodule (not recorded which). Some clones in this sample may be carry-over from other donors' samples. The CDR3 runs from the conserved cysteine through the conserved F or W. A D gene is named only where the DNA matches it firmly. The listing skips clone size in some rows; elsewhere it reads once, few, many or a size class.

>11|many|TRBV20-1|TRBJ1-2|.
TGCAGTGCCCGACAGAACTATGGCTACACCTTC
CSARQNYGYTF
>13|many|TRBV15|TRBJ1-4|.
TGTGCCACCAGCAGCCGGGTGGTAGAAAAACTGTTTTTT
CATSSRVVEKLFF
>15|.|TRBV6-2/TRBV6-3|TRBJ2-7|.
TGTGCCAGCAGCTCCCCCGTAGGGGTTGTGTACGAGCAGTACTTC
CASSSPVGVVYEQYF
>13|many|TRBV2|TRBJ1-2|TRBD1
TGTGCCAGCAGGGCACAGGGGGCGTATGGCTACACCTTC
CASRAQGAYGYTF
>16|many|TRBV28|TRBJ2-3|TRBD2
TGTGCCAGCGGAACTAGCGGGGGGGGGGGCACAGATACGCAGTATTTT
CASGTSGGGGTDTQYF
>15|many|TRBV5-1|TRBJ2-3|TRBD2
TGCGCCAGCAGCTTGGGCGGGAGCTACACAGATACGCAGTATTTT
CASSLGGSYTDTQYF
>15|many|TRBV9|TRBJ2-3|TRBD2
TGTGCCAGCAGTTTGAGCGGGACTCTCACAGATACGCAGTATTTT
CASSLSGTLTDTQYF
>11|.|TRBV30|TRBJ2-7|.
TGTGCCTGGAGTAAGGTATACGAGCAGTACTTC
CAWSKVYEQYF
>15|many|TRBV4-1|TRBJ1-5|TRBD1
TGCGCCAGCAGCCAAGAAGCAGGGGGCAGTCAGCCCCAGCATTTT
CASSQEAGGSQPQHF
>13|few|TRBV19|TRBJ2-2|.
TGTGCCAGTAGTACACTCGTGGGGCGTGAGCTGTTTTTT
CASSTLVGRELFF
>14|many|TRBV12-3/TRBV12-4|TRBJ1-2|.
TGTGCCAGCAGTTTTTTCCAGGAGGGGGATGGCTACACCTTC
CASSFFQEGDGYTF
>13|many|TRBV25-1|TRBJ1-3|.
TGTGCCAGCAGTGGCAGGGGTGGAAACACCATATATTTT
CASSGRGGNTIYF
>16|many|TRBV11-1|TRBJ1-2|.
TGTGCCAGCAGCAGTGGTAACCGGGACACAATATATGGCTACACCTTC
CASSSGNRDTIYGYTF
>14|many|TRBV7-2|TRBJ2-7|TRBD1
TGTGCCAGCAGCCCCCGGGACAGGGCCCACGAGCAGTACTTC
CASSPRDRAHEQYF
>14|many|TRBV7-3|TRBJ1-5|.
TGTGCCAGCAGCTTAATTCTGCCTAGAGCGGAGGGGCATTTT
CASSLILPRAEGHF
>16|many|TRBV19|TRBJ2-3|.
TGTGCCAGTAGTCTCGAAGGGACCCTCAGCACAGATACGCAGTATTTT
CASSLEGTLSTDTQYF
>13|many|TRBV29-1|TRBJ2-3|.
TGCAGCGTTGAATCGGGGAGCACAGATACGCAGTATTTT
CSVESGSTDTQYF